A selection of T cell receptor beta chains follows, all from one sample in a study of identical twins. MiXCR, applied by TCRdb to the 5' RACE reads, yields one record per CDR3 protein. The sample consists of about 470,000 distinct CDR3 sequences, about 24% of them appearing once. The sample was also reused in another study, on T cells expressing NK-cell markers.

Sequencing was done on a sample of CD4+ T cells sorted from blood. The receptors were gathered from a woman aged 18-30 years in good health. The CDR3 runs from the conserved cysteine through the conserved F or W. The D gene is left open where the match is weak. Clone size is given for some rows only: seen once, a few or many times, or a class if the clone is expanded.

cdr3_aa	cdr3_nt	d_call	clone_size	v_call	cdr3_length	j_call
CASSLWNTEAFF	TGTGCCAGCAGTTTGTGGAACACTGAAGCTTTCTTT	NA	few	TRBV12-3/TRBV12-4	12	TRBJ1-1
CAIRGQDTQYF	TGTGCCATAAGGGGGCAGGATACGCAGTATTTT	TRBD1	many	TRBV10-3	11	TRBJ2-3
CSARDRGEQPQHF	TGCAGTGCTAGGGACAGAGGAGAGCAGCCCCAGCATTTT	NA	few	TRBV20-1	13	TRBJ1-5
CSAPSYDPYNEQFF	TGCAGTGCTCCCTCATACGACCCTTACAATGAGCAGTTCTTC	NA	few	TRBV20-1	14	TRBJ2-1
CASSSRGDGYTF	TGCGCCAGCAGCTCCCGCGGAGATGGCTACACCTTC	NA	few	TRBV5-1	12	TRBJ1-2
CASSFLGQGGYEQYF	TGTGCCAGCAGCTTCCTTGGCCAGGGGGGGTACGAGCAGTACTTC	NA	NA	TRBV5-6	15	TRBJ2-7
CAIVGQGERGYTF	TGTGCCATCGTCGGACAGGGGGAACGTGGCTACACCTTC	TRBD1	NA	TRBV2	13	TRBJ1-2
CSVGSGRANEQFF	TGCAGCGTGGGAAGCGGGAGGGCAAATGAGCAGTTCTTC	TRBD2	NA	TRBV29-1	13	TRBJ2-1
CAISPAGSNEQFF	TGTGCCATCAGCCCAGCGGGCTCCAATGAGCAGTTCTTC	NA	NA	TRBV10-3	13	TRBJ2-1
CAMGTGSRTDTQYF	TGTGCCATGGGTACGGGAAGCCGCACAGATACGCAGTATTTT	NA	NA	TRBV10-3	14	TRBJ2-3
CASSPLAGVTGELFF	TGTGCCAGCAGCCCTTTGGCGGGAGTCACCGGGGAGCTGTTTTTT	TRBD2	few	TRBV5-5	15	TRBJ2-2
CASSRWQGYEQYF	TGTGCCAGCAGCCGGTGGCAGGGCTACGAGCAGTACTTC	NA	NA	TRBV3-1	13	TRBJ2-7
CASSQFSTRGNEQFF	TGTGCCAGCAGCCAATTCTCAACTAGAGGAAATGAGCAGTTCTTC	NA	NA	TRBV3-1	15	TRBJ2-1
CASSVAGGAADTQYF	TGTGCCAGCAGCGTAGCCGGGGGGGCCGCAGATACGCAGTATTTT	TRBD2	NA	TRBV9	15	TRBJ2-3
CASVGGGAKNIQYF	TGTGCTAGTGTTGGGGGGGGAGCCAAAAACATTCAGTACTTC	TRBD2	NA	TRBV12-5	14	TRBJ2-4
CASSRRDIQDPEFF	TGTGCCAGCAGCCGACGGGACATCCAAGACCCGGAGTTCTTC	NA	NA	TRBV5-6	14	TRBJ2-1
CSAPRDRGWNTEAFF	TGCAGTGCTCCCCGGGACAGGGGTTGGAACACTGAAGCTTTCTTT	TRBD1	NA	TRBV20-1	15	TRBJ1-1
CSARAWAGSSNTGELFF	TGCAGTGCTAGAGCATGGGCGGGGAGTAGTAACACCGGGGAGCTGTTTTTT	NA	NA	TRBV20-1	17	TRBJ2-2
CASSGTLSGRAGGRDREQFF	TGTGCCAGCAGTGGGACCCTTAGCGGGAGGGCCGGGGGTCGGGATAGGGAGCAGTTCTTC	TRBD2	NA	TRBV12-3/TRBV12-4	20	TRBJ2-1
CASAPRRDEQFF	TGTGCCAGCGCCCCCCGTAGAGATGAGCAGTTCTTC	NA	NA	TRBV6-6	12	TRBJ2-1
CASSKGYEQYF	TGTGCCAGCAGTAAGGGATACGAGCAGTACTTC	NA	NA	TRBV6-5	11	TRBJ2-7
CAWSVSRREQFF	TGTGCCTGGAGTGTTAGCCGGCGGGAGCAGTTCTTC	NA	NA	TRBV30	12	TRBJ2-1
CSARDAGSADTQYF	TGCAGTGCTAGAGATGCCGGGTCCGCAGATACGCAGTATTTT	NA	few	TRBV20-1	14	TRBJ2-3
CASTTEGHYEQYF	TGTGCCAGCACCACGGAAGGGCACTACGAGCAGTACTTC	NA	few	TRBV12-3/TRBV12-4	13	TRBJ2-7
CAISESRGSYEQYF	TGTGCCATCAGTGAGTCTAGGGGGAGCTACGAGCAGTACTTC	NA	few	TRBV10-3	14	TRBJ2-7
CASSLGGQMPQFF	TGCGCCAGCAGCTTGGGGGGACAGATGCCACAGTTCTTC	TRBD1	NA	TRBV5-1	13	TRBJ2-1
CSARSRRGITDTQYF	TGCAGTGCTAGAAGTCGGCGGGGGATCACAGATACGCAGTATTTT	TRBD2	NA	TRBV20-1	15	TRBJ2-3
CASARRAANTEAFF	TGCGCCAGCGCGCGGAGGGCGGCGAACACTGAAGCTTTCTTT	NA	NA	TRBV5-1	14	TRBJ1-1
CASSPGQGTSEQYF	TGCGCCAGCAGCCCCGGACAGGGGACGAGCGAGCAGTACTTC	TRBD1	NA	TRBV5-1	14	TRBJ2-7
CASSGPHSTDTQYF	TGTGCCAGCAGCGGACCCCACTCCACAGATACGCAGTATTTT	NA	NA	TRBV9	14	TRBJ2-3
CASSRPEGTEAFF	TGCGCCAGCAGCCGCCCCGAGGGGACTGAAGCTTTCTTT	NA	NA	TRBV4-1	13	TRBJ1-1
CASSQGTGGRYEQYF	TGCGCCAGCAGCCAAGGGACAGGGGGCCGGTACGAGCAGTACTTC	TRBD1	NA	TRBV4-3	15	TRBJ2-7
CASRNYGTSGGTVQFF	TGTGCCAGCAGAAACTACGGGACTAGCGGTGGCACTGTGCAGTTCTTC	TRBD2	few	TRBV6-2/TRBV6-3	16	TRBJ2-1